This T cell receptor beta chain is drawn from a study of T-cell reconstitution after alpha-beta-depleted transplantation in children. Per the germline V gene, CDR1 is LNHNV and CDR2 is YYDKDF (reference sequence). Germline trimming cut 6 bases from V and 8 bases from J; bases unmatched to any gene: 10. The CDR3 runs 15 residues. Construction of the TCRbeta library involved unique molecular identifiers. TCRdb passed the PCR reads through MiXCR, listing each CDR3 protein once. The repertoire holds about 410,000 distinct CDR3 sequences, with about a fifth as singletons. This material consisted of PBMCs from the stem cell graft donor, taken from the stem cell graft. The sequence was obtained from a human donor who donated a stem cell graft to a child with acute myeloid leukemia. V usage is TRBV15 and J usage is TRBJ2-1; 10 bases are a match to TRBD2. The DNA for the CDR3 is TGTGCCACCAGTCACCTAGCGGGAGTCGGCTATGAGCAGTTCTTC. Protein sequence: CATSHLAGVGYEQFF.